The clone carrying this T cell receptor beta chain appeared once. Its target is unknown. Corrective heart surgery yielded resections, and these provided the thymus tissue. Germline V gives CDR1 SNHLY, CDR2 FYNNEI. The CDR3 is 19 residues long. V was pared by 3 bases and J by 1 base, with 12 bases of the junction left unmatched. Sequencing was performed with immunoSEQ multiplex PCR; in TCRdb, only in-frame clones are kept and a portion is missing. This sample has tens of thousands of clones; roughly 96% occur once, and the top ten carry under 0.035%. This record belongs to a study of human thymus T cells. General observations from the study: As related research reported, thymic repertoires overlapped highly among unrelated individuals.

The clonotype comes from a boy in the first two years of life with a congenital heart defect but otherwise immunologically healthy. Sequences were obtained from thymus tissue. The J gene is TRBJ2-2, the V gene TRBV2; 9 nucleotides line up with TRBD2. The CDR3 sequence is CASSDGASGNRVNTGELFF. For the CDR3, the DNA is TGTGCCAGCAGTGATGGGGCTAGCGGGAATCGAGTGAACACCGGGGAGCTGTTTTTT.